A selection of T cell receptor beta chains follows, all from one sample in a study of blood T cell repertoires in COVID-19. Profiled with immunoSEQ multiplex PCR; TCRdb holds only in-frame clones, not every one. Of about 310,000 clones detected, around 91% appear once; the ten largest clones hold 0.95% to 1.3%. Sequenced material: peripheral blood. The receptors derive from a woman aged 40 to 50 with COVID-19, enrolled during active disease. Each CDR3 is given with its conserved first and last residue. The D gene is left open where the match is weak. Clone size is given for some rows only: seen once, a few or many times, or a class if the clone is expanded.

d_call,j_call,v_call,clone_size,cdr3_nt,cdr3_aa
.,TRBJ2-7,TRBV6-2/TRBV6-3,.,TGTGCCAGCAGTTACTCTACCAGCTCCTACGAGCAGTACTTC,CASSYSTSSYEQYF
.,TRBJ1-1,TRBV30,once,TGTGCCTGGAGTGTACAGGCAGGGATGAACACTGAAGCTTTCTTT,CAWSVQAGMNTEAFF
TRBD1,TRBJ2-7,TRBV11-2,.,TGTGCCAGCAGCGGGCGGGACAGGATCTACGAGCAGTACTTC,CASSGRDRIYEQYF
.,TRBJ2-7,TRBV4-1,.,TGCGCCAGCAGCCAAGTGCTAGGGGGCTACGAGCAGTACTTC,CASSQVLGGYEQYF
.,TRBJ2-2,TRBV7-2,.,TGTGCCAGCAGCCCCGTAGGAGGGGAAACCGGGGAGCTGTTTTTT,CASSPVGGETGELFF
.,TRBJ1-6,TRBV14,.,TGTGCCAGCAGCTCGGGGGGGGGTCAGACCCTCCACTTT,CASSSGGGQTLHF
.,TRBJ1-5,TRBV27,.,TGTGCCAGCAGTTTGGACAACAATAGCAATCAGCCCCAGCATTTT,CASSLDNNSNQPQHF
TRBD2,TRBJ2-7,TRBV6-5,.,TGTGCCAGCAGCTACCGGGAGGGGGTTGGCTACGAGCAGTACTTC,CASSYREGVGYEQYF
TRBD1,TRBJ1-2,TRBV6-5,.,TGTGCCAGCAGTCCGAGGGGGCTCTCCTATGGCTACACCTTC,CASSPRGLSYGYTF
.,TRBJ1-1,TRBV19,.,TGTGCCAGTAGTTCAGGGCCTTTCTTTGGCGAAAACACTGAAGCTTTCTTT,CASSSGPFFGENTEAFF
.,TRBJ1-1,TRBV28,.,TGTGCCAGCAGTTGGGGTTGGAGCGGGGCTGAAGCTTTCTTT,CASSWGWSGAEAFF
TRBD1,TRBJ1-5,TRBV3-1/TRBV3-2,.,TGTGCCAGCAGCAAAGGGGGACAGGGACTCTATCAGCCCCAGCATTTT,CASSKGGQGLYQPQHF
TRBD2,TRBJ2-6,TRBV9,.,TGTGCCAGCAGCGTAGACCCCAATAGCGGGAGGGGCTCTGGGGCCAACGTCCTGACTTTC,CASSVDPNSGRGSGANVLTF
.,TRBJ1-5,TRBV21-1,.,TGTGCCAGCAGCAAACCCCCCAGGGTGGGCAATCAGCCCCAGCATTTT,CASSKPPRVGNQPQHF
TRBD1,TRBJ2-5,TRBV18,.,TGTGCCAGCTCACCAATCACAGGGGGTACGGAAGAGACCCAGTACTTC,CASSPITGGTEETQYF
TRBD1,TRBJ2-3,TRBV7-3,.,TGTGCCAGCAGCCTAACAGGGGTTCGCACAGATACGCAGTATTTT,CASSLTGVRTDTQYF
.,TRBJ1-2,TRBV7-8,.,TGTGCCAGCAGCTCCAGGACACGAGCTAACTATGGCTACACCTTC,CASSSRTRANYGYTF
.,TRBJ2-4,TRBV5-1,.,TGCGCCAGCAGCTTGGCTAGTATTAGCGCCCAAGCCAAAAACATTCAGTACTTC,CASSLASISAQAKNIQYF
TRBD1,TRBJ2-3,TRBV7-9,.,TGTGCCAGCAGCGCAGTAGCAGGGGGCTGGGGCACAGATACGCAGTATTTT,CASSAVAGGWGTDTQYF
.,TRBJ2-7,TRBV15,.,TGTGCCACCAGCACCTCGACAGGAACCTACGAGCAGTACTTC,CATSTSTGTYEQYF
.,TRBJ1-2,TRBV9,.,TGTGCCAGCAGCGTATCCCAGTCTAACTATGGCTACACCTTC,CASSVSQSNYGYTF
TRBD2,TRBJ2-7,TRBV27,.,TGTGCCAGCAGTTCTAGCGGCACCTACGAGCAGTACTTC,CASSSSGTYEQYF
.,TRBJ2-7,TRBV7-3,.,TGTGCCAGCAGCTTAGGCCCGGGACAATTATACGAGCAGTACTTC,CASSLGPGQLYEQYF
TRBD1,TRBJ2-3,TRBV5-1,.,TGCGCCAGCAGCTTGGCCCCTCAGGGGACAGGCGCAGATACGCAGTATTTT,CASSLAPQGTGADTQYF
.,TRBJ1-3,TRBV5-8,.,TGTGCCAGCAGCTTGTCAGGGACTGGAAACACCATATATTTT,CASSLSGTGNTIYF
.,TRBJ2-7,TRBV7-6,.,TGTGCCAGCAGCCCAGGGGGGACAGCCATTTCCTACGAGCAGTACTTC,CASSPGGTAISYEQYF
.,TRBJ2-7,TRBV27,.,TGTGCCAGCAGCCCCTCCCCAGTGGTCACCCACGAGCAGTACTTC,CASSPSPVVTHEQYF
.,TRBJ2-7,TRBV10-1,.,TGCGCCAGCACCGCCAGGACAAGCGACCTCTACGAGCAGTACTTC,CASTARTSDLYEQYF
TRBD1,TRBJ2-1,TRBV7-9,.,TGTGCCAGCAGTCCGGGACAGTACAATGAGCAGTTCTTC,CASSPGQYNEQFF
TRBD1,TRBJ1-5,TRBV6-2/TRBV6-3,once,TGTGCCAGCAGTCCCGGGACAGGGGGCTGGGAGCCCCAGCATTTT,CASSPGTGGWEPQHF
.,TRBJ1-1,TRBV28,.,TGTGCCAGCAGTCCCCAGTATCGGGGCACTGAAGCTTTCTTT,CASSPQYRGTEAFF
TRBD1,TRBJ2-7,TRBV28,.,TGTGCCAGCAGGCTTACAGGGGACCCATACGAGCAGTACTTC,CASRLTGDPYEQYF
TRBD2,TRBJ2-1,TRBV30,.,TGTGCCTGGACAAGCGGGAGATCCAACAATGAGCAGTTCTTC,CAWTSGRSNNEQFF
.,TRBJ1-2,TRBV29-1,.,TGCAGCGTTGAGGCCGGGACAAGGGGCTACACCTTC,CSVEAGTRGYTF
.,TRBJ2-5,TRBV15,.,TGTGCCACCAGCAGAGCGGGGGATCGGGAGACCCAGTACTTC,CATSRAGDRETQYF